The TCR beta chain under discussion was sequenced for a study of spatial heterogeneity in lung cancer. V was clipped by 0 bases and J by 3 bases, with 21 bases between them. The length of the CDR3 is 19 residues. Time point: blood at routine non-recurrence follow-up after resection. TCRdb processed the 5' RACE reads anew with MiXCR; each CDR3 protein has one entry. The table shows roughly 72,000 distinct CDR3 sequences, with roughly 8.9% occurring only once. The genes are TRBV12-3 or TRBV12-4 and TRBJ2-1; TRBD2 is a possible D gene (5 bases). The TCR comes from a female donor with early-stage non-small cell lung cancer. The sample consisted of PBMCs, taken at follow-up. The CDR3 DNA reads as TGTGCCAGCAGTTTAGCAGCATGGTCTTGGGGAGAAGACTACAATGAGCAGTTCTTC. Its translation is CASSLAAWSWGEDYNEQFF.